The 14 T cell receptor beta chains below were found in one sample sequenced in a study of blood T cell repertoires in COVID-19. Profiled with immunoSEQ multiplex PCR; TCRdb holds only in-frame clones, not every one. The repertoire includes about 150,000 clones, 82% of them detected once, and about 10% sits in the top ten. Sequencing was performed on peripheral blood. These receptors were collected from a woman aged 80 or over with active or convalescent COVID-19.

Only one count was recorded for this clone. The chain has TRBV28 and TRBJ1-1; TRBD1 aligns across 9 bases. CDR1 and CDR2 (germline): MDHEN, SYDVKM. V lost 5 bases to trimming and J lost 5 bases; unmatched junction nucleotides: 9. CDR3 size: 15 residues. The CDR3 is CASSPLGQGRTEAFF. For the CDR3, the DNA is TGTGCCAGCAGTCCACTCGGACAGGGGAGGACTGAAGCTTTCTTT.

V and J are TRBV28 and TRBJ1-5, with D possibly being TRBD1 (5 bases). Germline V gene lookup returns CDR1 MDHEN and CDR2 SYDVKM. The V end lost 6 bases, the J end lost 7 bases, and 13 bases lay between the germline ends. The CDR3 runs to 13 residues. The CDR3 coding sequence is TGTGCCAGCAGAGACAGCCCAGAGCAGCCCCAGCATTTT. Residues: CASRDSPEQPQHF.

With regard to this clone: This sample includes further DNA sequences coding for the same CDR3. The V and J genes are TRBV2 and TRBJ2-7, with TRBD1 as a possible D gene (5 bases). There are 11 residues in the CDR3. V shed 6 bases and J shed 4 bases, with 7 bases lying between them. Germline assignment: CDR1 SNHLY and CDR2 FYNNEI. The CDR3 DNA sequence: TGTGCCAGCAGAGCAGGGTACGAGCAGTACTTC. Translation gives CASRAGYEQYF.

The chain couples TRBV7-3 to TRBJ1-2; 7 nucleotides match TRBD1. The CDR3 runs to 14 residues. The V segment lost 6 bases and the J segment 6 bases; nucleotides outside the gene matches: 10. The V gene's germline CDR1 is SGHTA and CDR2 FQGTGA. This CDR3 is CASSSLGGEDGYTF. CDR3 sequence (DNA): TGTGCCAGCAGTTCTCTAGGGGGCGAGGATGGCTACACCTTC.

V and J are TRBV19 and TRBJ1-1, with 11 positions matching TRBD1. Germline V gene data show CDR1 as LNHDA and CDR2 as SQIVND (reference sequence). The J segment lost 3 bases and the V segment lost 4 bases, leaving 4 bases of the junction unmatched. This CDR3 region has 15 residues. CDR3 bases: TGTGCCAGTAGTAGCCGGGACAGGGGGTACACTGAAGCTTTCTTT. It translates to CASSSRDRGYTEAFF.

The rearrangement uses TRBV6-5 and TRBJ1-5, with unresolved D. This CDR3 spans 14 amino acids. Germline V gene data show CDR1 as MNHEY and CDR2 as SVGAGI. Trimming cost V 5 bases and J 7 bases, with 15 bases left between them. The CDR3 coding sequence is TGTGCCAGCAGTCCCCAGTCCTCCGGGCAGCCCCAGCATTTT. Amino acids: CASSPQSSGQPQHF.

A few counts support this clone. This rearrangement joins TRBV7-8 to TRBJ1-4; possibly TRBD1 for D (5 bases). Between the trimmed V and J ends, which lost 1 base and 8 bases, there was a span of 14 bases. The CDR3 length is 15 residues. The germline CDR1 and CDR2 sequences are SGHVS and FQNEAQ. The CDR3 spells CASSLGSRAREKLFF. CDR3 sequence (DNA): TGTGCCAGCAGCTTAGGTAGCAGGGCTCGGGAAAAACTGTTTTTT.

The gene calls are TRBV5-1 and TRBJ2-3; TRBD2 matches at 13 bases. This CDR3 spans 20 amino acids. Germline CDR1 is SGHRS and CDR2 is YFSETQ. Trimming cost V 6 bases and J 4 bases; bases outside gene matches: 20. CDR3 DNA: TGCGCCAGCACCCAACCCCGGACGTCGGGACTAGCGGGGCCAGCAGATACGCAGTATTTT. Protein sequence: CASTQPRTSGLAGPADTQYF.

The J gene is TRBJ1-6, the V gene TRBV5-1, with a tentative D call TRBD1 (5 bases). V lost 3 bases and J 7 bases, leaving 17 bases between the germline ends. The germline CDR1 and CDR2 sequences are SGHRS and YFSETQ. The CDR3 sequence is 16 residues long. The CDR3 loop reads CASSSGGVLENSPLHF. CDR3 DNA sequence: TGCGCCAGCAGCTCAGGAGGGGTCCTGGAAAATTCACCCCTCCACTTT.

This chain uses TRBV5-1 with TRBJ1-2, with D tentatively TRBD1 (5 bases). The V end lost 5 bases, the J end lost 3 bases, and 14 bases lay between the germline ends. This CDR3 spans 14 amino acids. The germline V gene has CDR1 SGHRS and CDR2 YFSETQ. The chain's CDR3 is CASSQDRGHYGYTF. Written as DNA, the CDR3 is TGCGCCAGCAGTCAAGACAGAGGTCACTATGGCTACACCTTC.

The chain combines TRBV5-1 with TRBJ2-7, with 12 bases matching TRBD1. In germline, CDR1 is SGHRS, CDR2 YFSETQ. The junction had 4 bases not matched to a gene; V was cut back by 4 bases and J by 5 bases. The CDR3 loop spans 14 amino acids. Here the CDR3 DNA reads TGCGCCAGCAGCCAAGGGACAGGGGGCCACGAGCAGTACTTC. Encoded protein: CASSQGTGGHEQYF.

This clone was seen only a few times. CDR3 DNA: TGCAGCGTGGGCGGGGCCCCGAATCAGCCCCAGCATTTT. Translating gives CSVGGAPNQPQHF. The chain recombines TRBV29-1 with TRBJ1-5; D might be TRBD1 (5 bases). Trimming took 6 bases from V and 4 from J, leaving 13 bases between them. The CDR3 length is 13 residues. Looked up from germline, CDR1 is SQVTM and CDR2 is ANQGSEA.

V is TRBV5-1 and J is TRBJ1-4; D gene uncertain. Per the germline V gene, CDR1 is SGHRS and CDR2 is YFSETQ. The length of the CDR3 is 13 residues. Trimming removed 0 bases from V and 7 bases from J, with 7 bases in between. This CDR3 reads CASSLGAAEKLFF. DNA of the CDR3: TGCGCCAGCAGCTTGGGGGCAGCTGAAAAACTGTTTTTT.

V gene TRBV5-1 combines with J gene TRBJ1-2, with 9 bases lining up with TRBD1. The CDR3 runs 15 residues. J lost 2 bases, V lost 3 bases, and 5 bases had no gene match. Germline CDR1 SGHRS, CDR2 YFSETQ. This CDR3 is CASSSQGTGNYGYTF. CDR3 bases: TGCGCCAGCAGCTCGCAGGGGACAGGGAACTATGGCTACACCTTC.